The text below deals with one T cell receptor beta chain. This receptor's antigen is unknown. There are no base qualities to consult, and no much larger clone falls within one base. The data derive from a study of T cell responses to AZD1222 COVID-19 vaccine (dated by TCRdb to about 2021). As for the study more broadly: AZD1222 recipients whose second dose came at about 4 weeks and those whose second dose came at about 12 weeks were combined into one group, since spike-specific TCR depth and breadth did not differ between the two schedules. A total of 233 trial participants underwent TCR sequencing, of whom 207 received two doses of AZD1222 and approximately 25 received two doses of the MenACWY control vaccine. Trial participants were enrolled by age into 18-55, 56-69 and 70-plus year subgroups, with roughly 160, 29 and 62 TCR-sequenced participants respectively. The research as a whole found: Because no day 14 peak-response samples were available, the repertoires could be characterized only after the peak T cell response. Vaccine-associated CD4 TCRs spanned the whole spike protein, with dominant responses in regions 160-218 and 743-854. Only a handful of AZD1222 recipients were SARS-CoV-2 seropositive at baseline, limiting conclusions about previously exposed vaccinees. Most participants were white British and females outnumbered males, and the authors suggested that clonal diversity may have been underestimated. A significant rise in spike-specific TCR breadth and depth was observed after two AZD1222 doses relative to day 0 and relative to MenACWY recipients. Nearly half of unique spike-specific TCRs reportedly recognized epitopes outside regions mutated in the B.1.351 and B.1.1.7 variants. In the small 56-69-year group, the increase in depth fell short of significance, most likely because of low power.

The time point label, as the study defines it: baseline before first vaccination. Vaccinee samples came from UK trials COV001 and COV002, including a single-blind randomized controlled phase 2/3 trial of AZD1222 (ChAdOx1 nCoV-19) in healthy adults. For TCRbeta chain sequencing, PBMC samples were collected from trial participants at day 0 and at day 28 after the second dose. The CDR3 regions of human TCRbeta chains were analyzed by immunosequencing. The paper's processing steps were these. Repertoire TCRs were checked for matches against a reference library of SARS-CoV-2-specific TCRs that had been generated using the MIRA antigen-specificity platform. Breadth was defined as the fraction of unique TCRs that were SARS-CoV-2-associated. Depth was defined as the fraction of total T cells that were SARS-CoV-2-associated. Using the MIRA data, every spike-specific TCR was mapped to the spike region that the TCR reacted to and assigned to either a CD4 or a CD8 class. Log10-transformed breadth and depth values were compared by one-way ANOVA with Sidak's multiple comparisons tests. Entries here come from immuneACCESS through TCRdb and include only in-frame sequences with V and J called. Some clones fail to appear in such tables; in the studies checked, an unresolved V gene covers under half of the shortfall, and the cause of the remainder is unknown. That table gives V, J and clone size, and the DNA gave D and trimming. The sample table contains some 120,000 clones; only one count was recorded for around 92% of them. Jointly, the top ten make up 0.9% to 1.2% of the sample.

The CDR3 starts with the cysteine, ends with the phenylalanine, and has 15 residues. Here the CDR3 DNA is all that survives: 45 bases in frame from base 1. Clipping removes 1 base from V and 8 bases from J, with 7 as the unmatched junction base count. The germline V gene specifies KGHSH as CDR1 and LQKENI as CDR2. This receptor chain uses TRBV18 and TRBJ1-3, with 8 middle bases fitting TRBD1. The clonotype was recovered from an adult in good health. The sample was peripheral blood, taken on day 0 of AZD1222 vaccination. CDR3 protein: CASSPQRTGWDTIYF. The DNA sequence follows: TGTGCCAGCTCACCACAAAGGACAGGGTGGGACACCATATATTTT. The full variable domain, completed from the reference TRBV18 and TRBJ1-3 proteins outside the CDR3, reads NAGVMQNPRHLVRRRGQEARLRCSPMKGHSHVYWYRQLPEEGLKFMVYLQKENIIDESGMPKERFSAEFPKEGPSILRIQQVVRGDSAAYFCASSPQRTGWDTIYFGEGSWLTVV.